This T cell receptor beta chain was identified in a study of T cells after posttransplantation cyclophosphamide. V lost 5 bases to trimming and J lost 2 bases; unmatched junction nucleotides: 6. The length of the CDR3 is 13 residues. Germline assignment: CDR1 SQVTM and CDR2 ANQGSEA. Clones were read by immunoSEQ multiplex PCR, and TCRdb kept only the in-frame ones, dropping some. Of tens of thousands of clones listed, more than 75% were seen once; the top ten hold 6.3%. This rearrangement joins TRBV29-1 to TRBJ2-7; 7 bases match TRBD2. Sequenced: PBMCs. The sequence came from a woman between 55 and 75 years old with a blood cancer, CMV-positive, and with a related stem cell donor. CDR3: CSVRDYTTYEQYF. In DNA form, the CDR3 reads TGCAGCGTTCGGGACTACACTACCTACGAGCAGTACTTC.